These T cell receptor beta chains were read from a single sample in a study of blood T cell repertoires in COVID-19. Here immunoSEQ multiplex PCR was the method, and the copy in TCRdb shows in-frame clones only, minus some. The sample contains around 300,000 clones, around 86% of which appear only once. The specimen sequenced was peripheral blood. Every receptor here comes from a woman in her forties who had recovered from COVID-19. Both conserved end residues are part of each CDR3. D genes are given only for firm matches. Rows give clone size only sometimes, using once, few, many, or a class for an expanded clone.

abundance: few; j_gene: TRBJ1-5; d_gene: -; v_gene: TRBV2; CDR3nt: TGTGCCAGCAGTGAGAGTAGCGTCAATCAGCCCCAGCATTTT; CDR3aa: CASSESSVNQPQHF
abundance: -; j_gene: TRBJ1-4; d_gene: -; v_gene: TRBV5-1; CDR3nt: TGCGCCAGCAGCTTGGCCCCTTCGGGAGGGGCTAATGAAAAACTGTTTTTT; CDR3aa: CASSLAPSGGANEKLFF
abundance: -; j_gene: TRBJ2-1; d_gene: TRBD1; v_gene: TRBV6-5; CDR3nt: TGTGCCAGCAGTTACTCGGTAGGGCAGGGGGACAATGAGCAGTTCTTC; CDR3aa: CASSYSVGQGDNEQFF
abundance: once; j_gene: TRBJ2-7; d_gene: -; v_gene: TRBV3-1/TRBV3-2; CDR3nt: TGTGCCAGCAGCCAAGATCCCGCTAGAGGCTACGAGCAGTACTTC; CDR3aa: CASSQDPARGYEQYF
abundance: -; j_gene: TRBJ2-3; d_gene: TRBD2; v_gene: TRBV10-1; CDR3nt: TGCGCCAGCAGTGAACTTGCGGGGGGCACAGATACGCAGTATTTT; CDR3aa: CASSELAGGTDTQYF
abundance: -; j_gene: TRBJ2-7; d_gene: TRBD1; v_gene: TRBV28; CDR3nt: TGTGCCAGCAGTTTGAGTACAGGGGGAGGTGGGACCCCAGTCTCTCCCTACGAGCAGTACTTC; CDR3aa: CASSLSTGGGGTPVSPYEQYF
abundance: -; j_gene: TRBJ2-7; d_gene: -; v_gene: TRBV5-4; CDR3nt: TGTGCCAGCAGCTTCGGGTCCCTGATGGAGCAGTACTTC; CDR3aa: CASSFGSLMEQYF
abundance: -; j_gene: TRBJ2-7; d_gene: TRBD1; v_gene: TRBV10-3; CDR3nt: TGTGCCATCAGTGGTCCGAGGACAGGGGGCAACGAGCAGTACTTC; CDR3aa: CAISGPRTGGNEQYF
abundance: -; j_gene: TRBJ1-1; d_gene: -; v_gene: TRBV12-3/TRBV12-4; CDR3nt: TGTGCCAGCAGTTTAGTCGGGAACACTGAAGCTTTCTTT; CDR3aa: CASSLVGNTEAFF
abundance: -; j_gene: TRBJ2-1; d_gene: -; v_gene: TRBV23-1; CDR3nt: TGCGCCAGCAGTCTAATGACATCCCATGAGCAGTTCTTC; CDR3aa: CASSLMTSHEQFF
abundance: once; j_gene: TRBJ2-1; d_gene: -; v_gene: TRBV4-1; CDR3nt: TGCGCCAGCAGCCAAGATACAACCCTGCAGTTCTTC; CDR3aa: CASSQDTTLQFF
abundance: -; j_gene: TRBJ2-5; d_gene: TRBD2; v_gene: TRBV6-6; CDR3nt: TGTGCCAGCAACGGGGGAGGGGAGACCCAGTACTTC; CDR3aa: CASNGGGETQYF
abundance: -; j_gene: TRBJ2-7; d_gene: TRBD2; v_gene: TRBV7-9; CDR3nt: TGTGCCAGCAGTCCCGGGACTAGCGGGTCCTACGAGCAGTACTTC; CDR3aa: CASSPGTSGSYEQYF
abundance: -; j_gene: TRBJ1-1; d_gene: TRBD1; v_gene: TRBV5-5; CDR3nt: TGTGCCAGCAGCCGGACAGGAGTCGCTGAAGCTTTCTTT; CDR3aa: CASSRTGVAEAFF
abundance: few; j_gene: TRBJ2-1; d_gene: -; v_gene: TRBV6-6; CDR3nt: TGTGCCAGCAGTTACTACTCGGAGCACGATGAGCAGTTCTTC; CDR3aa: CASSYYSEHDEQFF
abundance: -; j_gene: TRBJ2-1; d_gene: TRBD1; v_gene: TRBV5-4; CDR3nt: TGTGCCAGCAGGCAGGGACAGGAGCCATACAATGAGCAGTTCTTC; CDR3aa: CASRQGQEPYNEQFF
abundance: -; j_gene: TRBJ2-7; d_gene: TRBD2; v_gene: TRBV29-1; CDR3nt: TGCAGCGTTGAAGATGGGACTAGCTACGAGCAGTACTTC; CDR3aa: CSVEDGTSYEQYF
abundance: -; j_gene: TRBJ1-3; d_gene: TRBD1; v_gene: TRBV29-1; CDR3nt: TGCAGTGGTACAGGGACAGGGACTGGAAACACCATATATTTT; CDR3aa: CSGTGTGTGNTIYF
abundance: -; j_gene: TRBJ2-7; d_gene: TRBD1; v_gene: TRBV5-1; CDR3nt: TGCGCCAGCAGGGAACGCCCGGGACAGACCTACGAGCAGTACTTC; CDR3aa: CASRERPGQTYEQYF
abundance: -; j_gene: TRBJ2-7; d_gene: TRBD1; v_gene: TRBV7-9; CDR3nt: TGTGCCAGCAGCGGTAGGACAGGGGATGACCCACGGGGGCAGTACTTC; CDR3aa: CASSGRTGDDPRGQYF
abundance: -; j_gene: TRBJ2-7; d_gene: -; v_gene: TRBV9; CDR3nt: TGTGCCAGCAGCGCCAGTGGAGACGAGCAGTACTTC; CDR3aa: CASSASGDEQYF
abundance: once; j_gene: TRBJ2-3; d_gene: TRBD2; v_gene: TRBV9; CDR3nt: TGTGCCAGCAGCGTAGCTTGGGTAGCGGGAGGCCCAGATACGCAGTATTTT; CDR3aa: CASSVAWVAGGPDTQYF
abundance: -; j_gene: TRBJ1-2; d_gene: -; v_gene: TRBV11-2; CDR3nt: TGTGCCAGCAGCTTAGAGGTCAGGGTGGGGCCGTCCACCTTC; CDR3aa: CASSLEVRVGPSTF
abundance: -; j_gene: TRBJ1-5; d_gene: -; v_gene: TRBV30; CDR3nt: TGTGCCTGGAGTCTCGGACTACAGGATCAGCCCCAGCATTTT; CDR3aa: CAWSLGLQDQPQHF
abundance: -; j_gene: TRBJ2-2; d_gene: -; v_gene: TRBV7-2; CDR3nt: TGTGCCATTTCGGTGAGGGCTAGCGTTAACACCGGGGAGCTGTTTTTT; CDR3aa: CAISVRASVNTGELFF
abundance: -; j_gene: TRBJ1-2; d_gene: TRBD1; v_gene: TRBV7-9; CDR3nt: TGTGCCAGCAGCCCAGTCACGGGACAGGGATCTGGCTACACCTTC; CDR3aa: CASSPVTGQGSGYTF
abundance: -; j_gene: TRBJ1-2; d_gene: TRBD1; v_gene: TRBV11-3; CDR3nt: TGTGCCAGCAGCCCAGGGACAGGCCCAAACTATGGCTACACCTTC; CDR3aa: CASSPGTGPNYGYTF
abundance: -; j_gene: TRBJ2-2; d_gene: -; v_gene: TRBV5-1; CDR3nt: TGCGCCAGCAGCTTAGGACTAATTGGGACCGGGGAGCTGTTTTTT; CDR3aa: CASSLGLIGTGELFF
abundance: -; j_gene: TRBJ2-2; d_gene: -; v_gene: TRBV27; CDR3nt: TGTGCCAGCAGTCCACGGACAGGGAGGGCCACCGGGGAGCTGTTTTTT; CDR3aa: CASSPRTGRATGELFF
abundance: -; j_gene: TRBJ1-4; d_gene: -; v_gene: TRBV18; CDR3nt: TGTGCCAGCTCACCCACGTTGAGCGGGACGAAAGAGGGGACTAATGAAAAACTGTTTTTT; CDR3aa: CASSPTLSGTKEGTNEKLFF
abundance: once; j_gene: TRBJ2-7; d_gene: TRBD2; v_gene: TRBV3-1/TRBV3-2; CDR3nt: TGTGCCAGCAGCACTAGCGGGAGGGCCCTCTACGAGCAGTACTTC; CDR3aa: CASSTSGRALYEQYF
abundance: -; j_gene: TRBJ2-7; d_gene: TRBD2; v_gene: TRBV27; CDR3nt: TGTGCCAGCAGTTTATCAGCGGGGTGGGGGTACGAGCAGTACTTC; CDR3aa: CASSLSAGWGYEQYF
abundance: many; j_gene: TRBJ2-1; d_gene: TRBD2; v_gene: TRBV5-1; CDR3nt: TGCGCCAGCAGCTCGGGACTAGCGGGAGCCTTGTTCTTC; CDR3aa: CASSSGLAGALFF
abundance: -; j_gene: TRBJ1-1; d_gene: -; v_gene: TRBV25-1; CDR3nt: TGTGCCAGCAGTCCGCCGGGAGCCCGGCTGGGTTTCTTT; CDR3aa: CASSPPGARLGFF
abundance: few; j_gene: TRBJ2-1; d_gene: -; v_gene: TRBV9; CDR3nt: TGTGCCAGCAGCGGATCTACTAGCAAGTCGGACAATGAGCAGTTCTTC; CDR3aa: CASSGSTSKSDNEQFF
abundance: -; j_gene: TRBJ1-1; d_gene: TRBD1; v_gene: TRBV19; CDR3nt: TGTGCCAGTAGTTTGGGACAGGCTAACACTGAAGCTTTCTTT; CDR3aa: CASSLGQANTEAFF
abundance: -; j_gene: TRBJ1-1; d_gene: -; v_gene: TRBV5-4; CDR3nt: TGTGCCAGCAGCTTGGCTGGTTTCGGTAGGAACACTGAAGCTTTCTTT; CDR3aa: CASSLAGFGRNTEAFF
abundance: -; j_gene: TRBJ2-3; d_gene: -; v_gene: TRBV6-5; CDR3nt: TGTGCCAGCAGTTACTCGGCGGTCAGCGAGTCCCAGTATTTT; CDR3aa: CASSYSAVSESQYF
abundance: -; j_gene: TRBJ1-6; d_gene: -; v_gene: TRBV18; CDR3nt: TGTGCCAGCTCACCTCTAGGCGGACAGCGAGGAACGGGAAATTCACCCCTCCACTTT; CDR3aa: CASSPLGGQRGTGNSPLHF
abundance: -; j_gene: TRBJ1-5; d_gene: -; v_gene: TRBV7-8; CDR3nt: TGTGCCAGCAGCTTTTCAATCAGTCAGCCCCAGCATTTT; CDR3aa: CASSFSISQPQHF
abundance: -; j_gene: TRBJ1-4; d_gene: TRBD1; v_gene: TRBV6-5; CDR3nt: TGTGCCAGCAACCTAGGGACAGCCGCGCGGGAAAAACTGTTTTTT; CDR3aa: CASNLGTAAREKLFF
abundance: -; j_gene: TRBJ2-4; d_gene: -; v_gene: TRBV27; CDR3nt: TGTGCCAGCAGACAGATAGCCAAAAACATTCAGTACTTC; CDR3aa: CASRQIAKNIQYF